This TCR beta chain derives from a study of read filtering for tumor transcriptome and immune sequencing. Across the study: DNase treatment preceded whole-transcriptome library preparation. IR-seq gave about 3.5 to 11 million TCR reads per sample; RNA-seq gave roughly 75 to 1,300.

V shed 1 base, J shed 8 bases, and the junction held 5 bases outside the gene matches. Germline CDR1 reads WNHNN; CDR2 reads SYGVQD (reference sequence). This CDR3 is 16 amino acids long. The table lists this clonotype with many counts. Its antigen is as yet unknown. Study-level points and caveats: Correlation between methods rose after single-read clonotypes were removed. The CD138-negative fraction was mixed bone marrow immune cells, not pure T cells.

Molecular barcoded adaptors covering alpha/delta and beta/gamma chains were used on roughly 400 ng RNA. Via MiXCR, TCRdb re-called the reads, giving one row per CDR3 protein. Of around 14,000 distinct CDR3 sequences in the sample, over 20% were seen once. J is TRBJ2-1 and V is TRBV10-1, with 13 bases that match TRBD2. Sequencing was done on a sample of a population of CD138-negative cells sorted from bone marrow. This TCR came from a donor at least 40 years old with multiple myeloma. The CDR3 here is CASSEYLLAGGDEQFF. The CDR3, as DNA: TGCGCCAGCAGTGAGTACCTACTAGCGGGAGGGGATGAGCAGTTCTTC.